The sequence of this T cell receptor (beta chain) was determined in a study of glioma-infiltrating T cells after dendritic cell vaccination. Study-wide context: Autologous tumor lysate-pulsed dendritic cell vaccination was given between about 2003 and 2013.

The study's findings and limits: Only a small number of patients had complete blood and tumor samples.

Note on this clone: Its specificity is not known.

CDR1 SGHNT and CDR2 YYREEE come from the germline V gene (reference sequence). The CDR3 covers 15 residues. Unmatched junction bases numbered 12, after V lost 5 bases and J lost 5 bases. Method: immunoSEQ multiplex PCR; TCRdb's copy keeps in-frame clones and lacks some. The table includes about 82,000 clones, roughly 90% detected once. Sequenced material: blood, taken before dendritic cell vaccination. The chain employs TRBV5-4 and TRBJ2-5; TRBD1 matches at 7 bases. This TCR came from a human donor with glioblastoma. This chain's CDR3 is CASRPGTDSKETQYF. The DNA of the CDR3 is TGTGCCAGCAGGCCCGGGACAGATTCGAAGGAGACCCAGTACTTC.